Here is one TCR beta chain with its context. This sample was taken from a study of T cell changes during pregnancy in multiple sclerosis. This table comes from immunoSEQ multiplex PCR, and its TCRdb copy is limited to in-frame clones, with some not included. The sample shows about 60,000 clones, about 91% of them seen only once. Germline CDR1 reads LGHNA; CDR2 reads YSLEER. The CDR3 sequence is 15 residues long. V was clipped by 0 bases and J by 8 bases, with 13 bases between them. This TCR came from a female donor with multiple sclerosis, enrolled in a pregnancy study. The V call is TRBV4-3, the J call TRBJ1-4, with D possibly being TRBD1 (5 bases). The material was peripheral blood, obtained before pregnancy. The CDR3 DNA sequence: TGCGCCAGCAGCCAAGAAGAAGGGGTTAGAGAAAAACTGTTTTTT. As protein: CASSQEEGVREKLFF.